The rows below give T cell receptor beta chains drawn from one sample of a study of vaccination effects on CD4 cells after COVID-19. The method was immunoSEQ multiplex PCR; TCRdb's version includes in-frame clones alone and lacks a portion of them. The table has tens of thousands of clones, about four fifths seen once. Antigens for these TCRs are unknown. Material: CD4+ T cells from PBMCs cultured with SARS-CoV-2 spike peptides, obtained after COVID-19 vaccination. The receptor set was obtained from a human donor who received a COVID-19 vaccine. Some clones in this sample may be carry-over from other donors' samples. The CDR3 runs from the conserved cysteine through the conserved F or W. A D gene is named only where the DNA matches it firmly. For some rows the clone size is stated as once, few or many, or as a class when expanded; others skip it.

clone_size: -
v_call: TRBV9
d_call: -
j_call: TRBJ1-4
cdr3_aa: CASSASAGGGDEKLFF
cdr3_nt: TGTGCCAGCAGCGCCTCCGCGGGAGGGGGAGATGAAAAACTGTTTTTT

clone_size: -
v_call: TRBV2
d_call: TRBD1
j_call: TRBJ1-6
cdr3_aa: CASRAQGANSPLHF
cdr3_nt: TGTGCCAGCAGGGCACAGGGGGCGAATTCACCCCTCCACTTT

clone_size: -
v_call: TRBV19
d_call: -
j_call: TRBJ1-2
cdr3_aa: CASSPDGYGYTF
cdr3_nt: TGTGCCAGTAGTCCCGACGGCTATGGCTACACCTTC

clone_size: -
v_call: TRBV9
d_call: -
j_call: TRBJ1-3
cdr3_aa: CASSVAVSGNTIYF
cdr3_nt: TGTGCCAGCAGCGTAGCCGTCTCTGGAAACACCATATATTTT

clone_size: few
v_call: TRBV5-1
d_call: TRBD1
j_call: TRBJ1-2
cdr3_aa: CASSSGTGFGYTF
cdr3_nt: TGCGCCAGCAGCTCCGGGACAGGGTTTGGCTACACCTTC

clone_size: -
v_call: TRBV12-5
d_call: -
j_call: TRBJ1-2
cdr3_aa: CASAPDTFYGYTF
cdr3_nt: TGTGCTAGTGCCCCCGACACTTTCTATGGCTACACCTTC

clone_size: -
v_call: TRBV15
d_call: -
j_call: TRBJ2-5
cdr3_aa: CATSRPRETQYF
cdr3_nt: TGTGCCACCAGCAGACCTAGAGAGACCCAGTACTTC

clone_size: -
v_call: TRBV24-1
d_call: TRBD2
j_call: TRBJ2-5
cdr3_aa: CATSDFGLAGKETQYF
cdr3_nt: TGTGCCACCAGTGATTTTGGGCTAGCGGGCAAAGAGACCCAGTACTTC

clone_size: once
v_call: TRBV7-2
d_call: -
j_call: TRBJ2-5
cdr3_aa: CASSLVSETQYF
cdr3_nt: TGTGCCAGCAGCTTAGTTTCAGAGACCCAGTACTTC

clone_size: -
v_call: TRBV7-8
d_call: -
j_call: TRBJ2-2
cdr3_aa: CASSLIFATAGWKGELFF
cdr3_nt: TGTGCCAGCAGCTTAATATTCGCTACGGCAGGGTGGAAAGGGGAGCTGTTTTTT

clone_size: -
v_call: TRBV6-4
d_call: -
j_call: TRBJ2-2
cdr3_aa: CASSDSRGAGELFF
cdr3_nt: TGTGCCAGCAGTGACTCTCGAGGGGCCGGGGAGCTGTTTTTT

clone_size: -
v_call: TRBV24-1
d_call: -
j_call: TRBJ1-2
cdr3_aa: CATSDAGTPGEGYTF
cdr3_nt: TGTGCCACCAGTGATGCAGGAACTCCTGGGGAGGGCTACACCTTC

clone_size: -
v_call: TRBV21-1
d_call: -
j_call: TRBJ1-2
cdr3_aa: CASSKLGRGVIHGYTF
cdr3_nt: TGTGCCAGCAGCAAATTGGGTAGGGGGGTAATCCATGGCTACACCTTC

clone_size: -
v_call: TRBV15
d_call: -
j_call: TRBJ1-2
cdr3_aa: CATSREDIPGYTF
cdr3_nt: TGTGCCACCAGCAGAGAAGACATCCCGGGCTACACCTTC

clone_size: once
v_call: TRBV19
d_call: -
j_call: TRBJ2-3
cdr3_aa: CASKLESRATDTQYF
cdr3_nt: TGTGCCAGTAAGTTAGAGAGCAGGGCGACAGATACGCAGTATTTT